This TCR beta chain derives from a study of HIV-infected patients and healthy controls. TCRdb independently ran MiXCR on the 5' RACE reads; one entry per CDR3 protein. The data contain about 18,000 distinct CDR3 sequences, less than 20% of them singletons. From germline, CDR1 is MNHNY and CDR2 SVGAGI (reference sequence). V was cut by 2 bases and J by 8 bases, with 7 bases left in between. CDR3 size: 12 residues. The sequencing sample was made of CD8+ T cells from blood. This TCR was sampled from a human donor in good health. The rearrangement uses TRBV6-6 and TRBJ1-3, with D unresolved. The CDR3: CASSYPMDTIYF. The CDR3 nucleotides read TGTGCCAGCAGTTACCCTATGGACACCATATATTTT.